The source of this T cell receptor beta chain is a study of blood T cells in healthy people across ages. Next came a second PCR, run for about 7 to 12 cycles, which used a sample-barcoded 5' primer along with a J-beta primer mix. TCRdb fed the 5' RACE reads into MiXCR, producing one record per CDR3 protein. The table shows hundreds of thousands of distinct CDR3 sequences, with under 40% occurring only once. Germline CDR1 reads GTSNPN; CDR2 reads SVGIG (reference sequence). V was clipped by 0 bases and J by 3 bases, with 14 bases between them. The CDR3 has 15 amino acids. General study results and limits: With naive T cell percentage, TCR beta diversity showed a strong correlation.

As regards this clonotype: What it binds is not known.

The chain has TRBV30 and TRBJ1-2; D is unresolved. The receptor's source is a man younger than 30 in good health. The sample was blood. CDR3 region: CAWSVRWVLHYGYTF. The CDR3 nucleotides read TGTGCCTGGAGTGTACGCTGGGTACTTCACTATGGCTACACCTTC.